This T cell receptor (beta chain) was identified in a study of T-cell memory formation after mild COVID-19. Points from the study as a whole: Among CD4+ contracting clones, most were CM and EM, and CD8+ ones EMRA. Nothing showed for sure that second-wave clones peaking on day 37 were SARS-CoV-2 specific. Pre-infection memory carried some responding clones, suggesting that cross-reactive memory joined.

Trimming removed 5 bases from V and 5 bases from J; junction bases left unmatched: 5. Germline loops: CDR1 SEHNR, CDR2 FQNEAQ (reference sequence). The CDR3 consists of 14 residues. On this clonotype: Its antigen remains unknown.

MiXCR, run by TCRdb on the 5' RACE reads, gives a single entry per CDR3 protein. Among around 90,000 distinct CDR3 sequences, more than 12% were seen once, and the ten largest hold 39%. V and J are TRBV7-9 and TRBJ1-5; 8 nucleotides align to TRBD1. Sequenced input: PBMCs or a T cell subset sorted from them (not recorded which). The source of this sequence is a man aged 18 to 35 who had mild COVID-19 (a few samples of this study predate the infection). Cell type and time point are not known. CDR3 sequence (DNA): TGTGCCAGCAGCCTCGGACAGGGCCATCAGCCCCAGCATTTT. As protein: CASSLGQGHQPQHF. The full variable domain, with the rest looked up from reference TRBV7-9 and TRBJ1-5, is DTGVSQNPRHKITKRGQNVTFRCDPISEHNRLYWYRQTLGQGPEFLTYFQNEAQLEKSRLLSDRFSAERPKGSFSTLEIQRTEQGDSAMYLCASSLGQGHQPQHFGDGTRLSIL.